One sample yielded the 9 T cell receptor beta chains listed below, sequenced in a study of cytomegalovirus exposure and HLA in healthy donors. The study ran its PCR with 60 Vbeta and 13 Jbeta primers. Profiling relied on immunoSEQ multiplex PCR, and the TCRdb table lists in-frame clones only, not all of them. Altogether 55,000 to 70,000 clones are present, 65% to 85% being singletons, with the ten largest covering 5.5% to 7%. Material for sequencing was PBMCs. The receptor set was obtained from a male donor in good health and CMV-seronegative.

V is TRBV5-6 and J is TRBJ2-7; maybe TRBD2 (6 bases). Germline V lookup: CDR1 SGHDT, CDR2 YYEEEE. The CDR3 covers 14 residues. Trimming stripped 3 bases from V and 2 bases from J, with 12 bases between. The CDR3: CASSSAGRTYEQYF. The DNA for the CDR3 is TGTGCCAGCAGCTCAGCGGGCCGAACCTACGAGCAGTACTTC.

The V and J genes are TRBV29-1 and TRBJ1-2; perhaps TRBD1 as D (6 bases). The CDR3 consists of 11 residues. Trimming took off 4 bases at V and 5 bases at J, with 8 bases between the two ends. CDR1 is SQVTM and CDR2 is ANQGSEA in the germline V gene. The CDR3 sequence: CSVATGYGYTF. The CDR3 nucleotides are TGCAGCGTTGCAACAGGGTATGGCTACACCTTC.

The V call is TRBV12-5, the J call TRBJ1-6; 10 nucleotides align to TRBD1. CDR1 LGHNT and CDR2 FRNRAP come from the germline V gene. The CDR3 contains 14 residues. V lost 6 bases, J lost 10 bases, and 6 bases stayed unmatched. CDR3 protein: CASGLDRGLSPLHF. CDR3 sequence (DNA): TGTGCTAGTGGCCTCGACAGGGGGCTCTCACCCCTCCACTTT.

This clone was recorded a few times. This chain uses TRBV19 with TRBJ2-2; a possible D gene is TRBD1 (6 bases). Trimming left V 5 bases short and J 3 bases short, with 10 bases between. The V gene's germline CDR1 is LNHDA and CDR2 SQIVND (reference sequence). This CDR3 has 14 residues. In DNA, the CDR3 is TGTGCCAGTAGTCAAGGGGGATACACCGGGGAGCTGTTTTTT. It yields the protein CASSQGGYTGELFF.

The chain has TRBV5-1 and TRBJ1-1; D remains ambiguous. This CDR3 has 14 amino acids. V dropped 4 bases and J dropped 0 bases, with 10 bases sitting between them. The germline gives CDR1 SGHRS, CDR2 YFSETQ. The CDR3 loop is CASSVNTMNTEAFF. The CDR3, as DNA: TGCGCCAGCAGCGTAAACACCATGAACACTGAAGCTTTCTTT. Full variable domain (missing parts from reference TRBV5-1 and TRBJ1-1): KAGVTQTPRYLIKTRGQQVTLSCSPISGHRSVSWYQQTPGQGLQFLFEYFSETQRNKGNFPGRFSGRQFSNSRSEMNVSTLELGDSALYLCASSVNTMNTEAFFGQGTRLTVV.

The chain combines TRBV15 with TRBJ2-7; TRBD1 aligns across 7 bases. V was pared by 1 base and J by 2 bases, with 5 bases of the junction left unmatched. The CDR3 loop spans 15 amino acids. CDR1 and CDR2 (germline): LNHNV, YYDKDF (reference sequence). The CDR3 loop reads CATSRVGQGAYEQYF. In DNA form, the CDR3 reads TGTGCCACCAGCAGAGTCGGGCAGGGGGCCTACGAGCAGTACTTC.

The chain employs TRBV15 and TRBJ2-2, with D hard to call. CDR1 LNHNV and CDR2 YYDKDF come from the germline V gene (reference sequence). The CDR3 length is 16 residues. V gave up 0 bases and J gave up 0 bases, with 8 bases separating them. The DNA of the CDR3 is TGTGCCACCAGCAGAGATATCGGAGCGAACACCGGGGAGCTGTTTTTT. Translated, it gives CATSRDIGANTGELFF.

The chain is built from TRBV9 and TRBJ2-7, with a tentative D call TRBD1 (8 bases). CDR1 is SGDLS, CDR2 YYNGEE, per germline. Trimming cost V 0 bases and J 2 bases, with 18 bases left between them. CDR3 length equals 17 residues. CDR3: CASSVEGGAGGTYEQYF. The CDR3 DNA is TGTGCCAGCAGCGTAGAGGGGGGGGCAGGGGGCACCTACGAGCAGTACTTC. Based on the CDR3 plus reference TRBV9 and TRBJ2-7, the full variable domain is DSGVTQTPKHLITATGQRVTLRCSPRSGDLSVYWYQQSLDQGLQFLIQYYNGEERAKGNILERFSAQQFPDLHSELNLSSLELGDSALYFCASSVEGGAGGTYEQYFGPGTRLTVT.

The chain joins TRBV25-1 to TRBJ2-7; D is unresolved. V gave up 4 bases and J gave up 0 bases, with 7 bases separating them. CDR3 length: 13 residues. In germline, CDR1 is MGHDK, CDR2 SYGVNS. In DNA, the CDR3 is TGTGCCAGCAGTGCCCACATCTCCTACGAGCAGTACTTC. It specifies CASSAHISYEQYF.